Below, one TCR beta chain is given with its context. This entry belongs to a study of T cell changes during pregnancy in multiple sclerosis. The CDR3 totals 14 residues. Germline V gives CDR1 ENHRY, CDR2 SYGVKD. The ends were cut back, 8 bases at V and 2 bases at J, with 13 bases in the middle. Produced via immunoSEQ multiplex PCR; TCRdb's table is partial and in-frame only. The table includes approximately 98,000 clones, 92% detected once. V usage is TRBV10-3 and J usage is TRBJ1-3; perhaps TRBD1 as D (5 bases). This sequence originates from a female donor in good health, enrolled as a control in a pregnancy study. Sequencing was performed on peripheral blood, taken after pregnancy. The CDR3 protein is CAIGVGGTGNTIYF. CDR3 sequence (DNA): TGTGCCATCGGAGTGGGGGGTACTGGAAACACCATATATTTT.